Below are 2 T cell receptor beta chains sequenced from a single sample in a study of CD8+ T cells in alopecia areata. Extracted RNA was reverse transcribed, and the resulting cDNA served as sequencing template. Measured with immunoSEQ multiplex PCR; TCRdb has only the in-frame clones, and not every one. The data show around 270,000 clones, roughly 60% seen once. Regarding treatment: oral pan-JAK inhibitor, 5-10 mg twice daily. The source material was CD4+ T cells sorted from blood, sampled at week 24, from a patient treated with tofacitinib. The receptors were sampled from a human donor with alopecia areata.

This clone was found a few times. The chain is built from TRBV5-1 and TRBJ1-2, with 10 bases fitting TRBD1. This CDR3 contains 13 residues. Trimming cost V 7 bases and J 8 bases; bases outside gene matches: 8. Germline V lookup: CDR1 SGHRS, CDR2 YFSETQ. CDR3 bases: TGCGCCAGCGCGGGACAGGGGCAAGAGGGCTACACCTTC. Translation: CASAGQGQEGYTF.

Ten or more counts support this clone. V is TRBV30 and J is TRBJ2-3; a possible D gene is TRBD1 (6 bases). From germline, CDR1 is GTSNPN and CDR2 SVGIG (reference sequence). This CDR3 region has 14 residues. V was shortened by 4 bases and J by 4 bases, with 15 bases between the two germline ends. The CDR3 loop reads CAWITGTSADTQYF. The CDR3 DNA is TGTGCCTGGATCACCGGGACATCGGCAGATACGCAGTATTTT.